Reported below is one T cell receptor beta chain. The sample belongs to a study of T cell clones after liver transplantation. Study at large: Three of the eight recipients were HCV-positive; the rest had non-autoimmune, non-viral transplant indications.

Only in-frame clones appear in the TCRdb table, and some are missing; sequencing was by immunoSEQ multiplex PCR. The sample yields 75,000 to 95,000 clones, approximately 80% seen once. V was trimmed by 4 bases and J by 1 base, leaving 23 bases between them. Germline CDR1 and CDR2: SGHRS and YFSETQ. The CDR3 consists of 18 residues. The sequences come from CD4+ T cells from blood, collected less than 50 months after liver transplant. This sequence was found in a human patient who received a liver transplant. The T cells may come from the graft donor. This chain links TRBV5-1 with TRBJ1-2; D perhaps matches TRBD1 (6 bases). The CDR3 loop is CASSGGAGLDKFNYGYTF. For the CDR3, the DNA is TGCGCCAGCAGCGGGGGGGCCGGGTTAGATAAATTTAACTATGGCTACACCTTC.